The present T cell receptor beta chain was sequenced within a study of T-cell reconstitution after alpha-beta-depleted transplantation in children. General study points: After one year, T-cell counts and TCRbeta diversity mostly came from new T cells. The high TCRbeta diversity at day 60 in some patients came from surviving recipient T cells and thymic progenitors. Roughly two months post-transplant, alpha-beta T cells reportedly originated from several hundred graft clones that had expanded.

CDR3 size: 13 residues. The germline V gene encodes CDR1 SGHTA and CDR2 FQGTGA. V lost 5 bases to trimming and J lost 5 bases, with 12 bases between them. Preparation of the TCRbeta library involved a method that used unique molecular identifiers. TCRdb re-derived calls from the PCR reads in MiXCR, one entry per CDR3 protein. This table holds about 300,000 distinct CDR3 sequences, roughly 7.8% found once. This clonotype has a count of ten or more. The antigen is unknown. This specimen consisted of peripheral blood, obtained 360 days after TCRalphabeta/CD19-depleted stem cell transplant. This clonotype was sampled from a female patient aged 2-10 years who had a stem cell transplant for Fanconi anemia, so the T cells may come from the graft donor. This chain uses TRBV7-3 with TRBJ1-1, with a tentative D call TRBD1 (6 bases). The CDR3 is CASSRVGGTEAFF. CDR3 nucleotide sequence: TGTGCCAGCAGCCGCGTAGGGGGGACTGAAGCTTTCTTT.